Below are 3 T cell receptor beta chains sequenced from a single sample in a study of OX40 agonist ivuxolimab in advanced cancers. Sequencing was performed with immunoSEQ multiplex PCR; in TCRdb, only in-frame clones are kept and a portion is missing. The sample records under 200,000 clones, 94% being singletons. Sequenced material: CD4+ or CD8+ T cells sorted from blood, taken in a trial of the OX40 agonist ivuxolimab. The receptors shown here come from an adult with an advanced solid tumor such as melanoma, head and neck, liver or kidney cancer.

The chain couples TRBV7-3 to TRBJ1-1; D ambiguous. The V gene lost 5 bases and the J gene lost 0 bases, with 10 bases spanning the gap. Germline V gene sequence: CDR1 SGHTA, CDR2 FQGTGA. The CDR3 runs 14 residues. In nucleotides, the CDR3 is TGTGCCAGCAGCGTGGACGGATTGAACACTGAAGCTTTCTTT. Protein sequence: CASSVDGLNTEAFF.

A few counts support this clone. The chain links TRBV18 to TRBJ2-4; no firm D call. Germline V gene data show CDR1 as KGHSH and CDR2 as LQKENI. V shed 3 bases and J shed 5 bases, with 8 bases lying between them. The CDR3 contains 13 residues. Here the CDR3 DNA reads TGTGCCAGCTCACCCGAACTTCAAAACATTCAGTACTTC. It yields the protein CASSPELQNIQYF.

This clone appeared a single time. The chain recombines TRBV4-1 with TRBJ2-7; 10 bases are shared with TRBD2. V shed 1 base and J 2 bases; nucleotides not matched to a gene: 2. CDR3 length: 15 residues. Germline V gives CDR1 MGHRA, CDR2 YSYEKL. The CDR3 protein is CASSQGLAGAYEQYF. The CDR3 coding sequence is TGCGCCAGCAGCCAAGGGCTAGCGGGAGCCTACGAGCAGTACTTC.